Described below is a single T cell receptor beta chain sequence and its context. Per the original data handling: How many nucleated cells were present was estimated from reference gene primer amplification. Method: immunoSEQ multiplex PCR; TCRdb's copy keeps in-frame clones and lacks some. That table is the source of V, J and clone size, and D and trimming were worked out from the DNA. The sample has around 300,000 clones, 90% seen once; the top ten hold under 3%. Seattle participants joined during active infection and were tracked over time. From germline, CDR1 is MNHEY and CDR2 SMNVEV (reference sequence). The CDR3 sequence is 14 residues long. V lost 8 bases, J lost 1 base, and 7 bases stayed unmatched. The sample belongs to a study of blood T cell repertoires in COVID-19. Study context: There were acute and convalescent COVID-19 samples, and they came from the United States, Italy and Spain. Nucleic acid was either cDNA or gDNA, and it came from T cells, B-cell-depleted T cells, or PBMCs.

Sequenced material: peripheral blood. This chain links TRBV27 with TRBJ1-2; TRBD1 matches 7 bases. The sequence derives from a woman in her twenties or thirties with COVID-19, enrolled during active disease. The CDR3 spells CASALRDSNYGYTF. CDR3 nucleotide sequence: TGTGCCAGCGCCCTCCGGGACAGTAACTATGGCTACACCTTC.